This is a list of T cell receptor beta chains from one sample in a study of blood T cell repertoires in COVID-19. TCRdb's table, derived via immunoSEQ multiplex PCR, lists solely in-frame clones and lacks some. The sample has roughly 30,000 clones, 85% to 95% seen once. The sample was peripheral blood. The receptor source for this set is a woman in her 70s with COVID-19, enrolled during active disease. CDR3s include the opening cysteine and the closing phenylalanine or tryptophan. Fields, in order: CDR3 length, V gene, CDR3 protein.

15	TRBV18	CASSRGQGDNSPLHF
14	TRBV7-2	CASSLAGVTDTQYF
13	TRBV5-5	CASRLAGDDTQYF
15	TRBV19	CASTQGGQGDTEAFF
18	TRBV24-1	CATSDFRAGLAADNEQFF
15	TRBV19	CASTQGALLNTEAFF
13	TRBV6-5	CASSYRENQPQHF
18	TRBV28	CASSHAPRDSYSNQPQHF
15	TRBV19	CASSISPQGNTEAFF
16	TRBV19	CASSDRGFTSTDTQYF
15	TRBV9	CASSVARQVYYEQYF
18	TRBV2	CASRSPGYVQRVRDTQYF
14	TRBV10-3	CAAGPGQGLGEQYF
16	TRBV14	CASSQAGTRAYYEQYF
13	TRBV5-5	CASSLRVTGQAFF
15	TRBV27	CASSLLAGVYNEQFF
16	TRBV4-2	CASSPEGRSSSYGYTF
12	TRBV28	CASADRAGEAFF
12	TRBV24-1	CAVRTGTGELFF
15	TRBV5-5	CASSWDRAPGNTIYF
12	TRBV29-1	CSVPGVGNTIYF
14	TRBV5-1	CASSLDLAGGEQFF
15	TRBV11-2	CASSWDRGSYYEQYF
14	TRBV28	CASSVGQGFYEQYF
15	TRBV7-8	CASSPRTSRYGEQFF
14	TRBV30	CAWIQGIYVGGYTF
12	TRBV18	CASSPAVTEAFF
15	TRBV6-1	CASSEGGGAREKLFF
12	TRBV6-5	CASRTGVLELFF
13	TRBV24-1	CATSDGPLAGEFF
12	TRBV29-1	CSITETSYEQYF
15	TRBV7-2	CASSLGGTTSDEQYF
14	TRBV4-3	CASSQDMASGRTDF
17	TRBV6-2/TRBV6-3	CASSTRSWVGGADTQYF
17	TRBV7-9	CASSLAVGVTGANVLTF
15	TRBV6-1	CASSEQQGALNEQFF
13	TRBV6-6	CASSSGRRETQYF
14	TRBV2	CASNPGDGNEKLFF
16	TRBV15	CATSRGTGRGYNEQFF